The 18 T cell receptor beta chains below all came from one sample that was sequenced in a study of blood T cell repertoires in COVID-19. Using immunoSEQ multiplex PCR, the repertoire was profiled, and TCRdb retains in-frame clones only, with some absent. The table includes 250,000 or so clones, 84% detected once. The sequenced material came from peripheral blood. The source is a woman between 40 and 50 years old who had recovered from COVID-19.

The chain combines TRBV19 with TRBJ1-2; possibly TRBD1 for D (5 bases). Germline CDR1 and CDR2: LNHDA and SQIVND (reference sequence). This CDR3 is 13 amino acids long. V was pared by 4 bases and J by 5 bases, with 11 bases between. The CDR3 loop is CASSKEGRYGYTF. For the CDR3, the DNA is TGTGCCAGTAGTAAGGAGGGACGATATGGCTACACCTTC.

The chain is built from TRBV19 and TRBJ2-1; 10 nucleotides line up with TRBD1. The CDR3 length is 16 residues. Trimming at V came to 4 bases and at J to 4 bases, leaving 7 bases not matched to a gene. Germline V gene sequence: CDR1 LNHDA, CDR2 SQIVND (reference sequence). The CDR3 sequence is CASSSLWDRGYNEQFF. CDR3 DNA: TGTGCCAGTAGTAGCTTGTGGGACAGGGGTTACAATGAGCAGTTCTTC.

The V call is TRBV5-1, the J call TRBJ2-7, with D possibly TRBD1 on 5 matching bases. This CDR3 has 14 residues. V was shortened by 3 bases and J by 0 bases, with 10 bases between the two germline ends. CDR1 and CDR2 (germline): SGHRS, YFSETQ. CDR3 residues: CASSWQGSSYEQYF. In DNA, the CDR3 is TGCGCCAGCAGCTGGCAGGGTAGCTCCTACGAGCAGTACTTC.

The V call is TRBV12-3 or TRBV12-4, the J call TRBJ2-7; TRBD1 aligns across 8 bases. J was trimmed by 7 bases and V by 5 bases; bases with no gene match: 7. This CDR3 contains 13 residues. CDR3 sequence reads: CASSQTGVGEQYF. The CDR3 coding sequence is TGTGCCAGCAGTCAGACAGGGGTAGGAGAGCAGTACTTC.

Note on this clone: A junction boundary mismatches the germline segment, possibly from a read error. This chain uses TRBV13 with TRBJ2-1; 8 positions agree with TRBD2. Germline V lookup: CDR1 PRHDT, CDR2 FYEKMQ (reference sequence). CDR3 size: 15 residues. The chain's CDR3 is CASSLGGGAPNGQFF. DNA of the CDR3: TGTGCCAGCAGCTTAGGCGGGGGGGCACCCAATGGGCAGTTCTTC.

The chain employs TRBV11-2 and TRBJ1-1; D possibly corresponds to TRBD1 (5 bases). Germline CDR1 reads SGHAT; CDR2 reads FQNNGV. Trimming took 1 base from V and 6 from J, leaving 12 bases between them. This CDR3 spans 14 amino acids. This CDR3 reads CASSLVTGVAEAFF. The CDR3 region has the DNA TGTGCCAGCAGCTTAGTTACGGGGGTAGCTGAAGCTTTCTTT.

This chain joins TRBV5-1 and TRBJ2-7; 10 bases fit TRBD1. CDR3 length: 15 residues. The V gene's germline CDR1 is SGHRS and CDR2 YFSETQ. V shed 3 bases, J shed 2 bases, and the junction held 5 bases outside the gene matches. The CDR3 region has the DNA TGCGCCAGCAGCTCGGAGGACAGGGGGGCCTACGAGCAGTACTTC. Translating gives CASSSEDRGAYEQYF.

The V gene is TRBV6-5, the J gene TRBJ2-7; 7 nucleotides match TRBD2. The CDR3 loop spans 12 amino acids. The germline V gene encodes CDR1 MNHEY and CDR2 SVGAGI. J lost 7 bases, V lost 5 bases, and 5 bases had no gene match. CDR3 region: CASSRRGGEQYF. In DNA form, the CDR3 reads TGTGCCAGCAGTCGACGGGGAGGGGAGCAGTACTTC.

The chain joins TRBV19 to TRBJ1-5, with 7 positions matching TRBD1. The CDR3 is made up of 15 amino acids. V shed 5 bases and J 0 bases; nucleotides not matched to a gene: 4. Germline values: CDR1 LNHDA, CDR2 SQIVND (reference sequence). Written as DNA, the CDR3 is TGTGCCAGTAGTTCAGGACAGGCTAGCAATCAGCCCCAGCATTTT. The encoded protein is CASSSGQASNQPQHF.

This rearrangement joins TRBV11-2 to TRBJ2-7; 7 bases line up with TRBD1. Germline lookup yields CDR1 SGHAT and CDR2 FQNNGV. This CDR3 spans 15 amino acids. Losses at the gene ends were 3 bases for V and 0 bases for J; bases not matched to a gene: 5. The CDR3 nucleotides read TGTGCCAGCAGCTTTGGGGCAGGGGGCTCCTACGAGCAGTACTTC. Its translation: CASSFGAGGSYEQYF.

The CDR3 loop is CASSELAGGHYEQYF. The DNA of the CDR3 is TGTGCCAGCAGTGAGTTAGCGGGGGGGCATTACGAGCAGTACTTC. The genes are TRBV6-4 and TRBJ2-7, with 11 bases lining up with TRBD2. Losses at the gene ends were 3 bases for V and 4 bases for J; bases not matched to a gene: 5. CDR1 MRHNA and CDR2 SNTAGT come from the germline V gene. This CDR3 spans 15 amino acids.

CDR3 nucleotide sequence: TGTGCCAGCAGCTTCCGCATAGGGGACACTGAAGCTTTCTTT. The encoded protein is CASSFRIGDTEAFF. J is TRBJ1-1 and V is TRBV7-9; weak D call: TRBD1 (5 bases). The CDR3 is 14 residues long. V was shortened by 3 bases and J by 3 bases, with 11 bases between the two germline ends. CDR1 is SEHNR, CDR2 FQNEAQ, per germline (reference sequence).

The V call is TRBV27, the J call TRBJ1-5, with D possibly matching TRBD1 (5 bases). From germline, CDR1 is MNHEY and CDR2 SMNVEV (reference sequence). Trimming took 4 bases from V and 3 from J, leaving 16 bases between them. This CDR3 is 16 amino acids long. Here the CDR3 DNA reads TGTGCCAGCAGTTCTAGGGCAGGGAGGTCCAATCAGCCCCAGCATTTT. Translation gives CASSSRAGRSNQPQHF.

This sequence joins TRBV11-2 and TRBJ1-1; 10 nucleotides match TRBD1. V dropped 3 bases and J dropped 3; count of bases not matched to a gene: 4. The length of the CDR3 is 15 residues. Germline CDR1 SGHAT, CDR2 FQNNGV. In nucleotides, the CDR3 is TGTGCCAGCAGCTTCGCCGGGACAGGGGACACTGAAGCTTTCTTT. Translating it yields CASSFAGTGDTEAFF.

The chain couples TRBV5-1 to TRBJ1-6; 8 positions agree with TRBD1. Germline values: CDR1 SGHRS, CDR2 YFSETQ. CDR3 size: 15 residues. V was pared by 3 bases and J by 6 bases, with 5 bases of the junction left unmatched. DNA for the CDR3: TGCGCCAGCAGCTACCAGGGGGCCCCTAATTCACCCCTCCACTTT. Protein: CASSYQGAPNSPLHF. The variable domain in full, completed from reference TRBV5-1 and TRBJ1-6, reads KAGVTQTPRYLIKTRGQQVTLSCSPISGHRSVSWYQQTPGQGLQFLFEYFSETQRNKGNFPGRFSGRQFSNSRSEMNVSTLELGDSALYLCASSYQGAPNSPLHFGNGTRLTVT.

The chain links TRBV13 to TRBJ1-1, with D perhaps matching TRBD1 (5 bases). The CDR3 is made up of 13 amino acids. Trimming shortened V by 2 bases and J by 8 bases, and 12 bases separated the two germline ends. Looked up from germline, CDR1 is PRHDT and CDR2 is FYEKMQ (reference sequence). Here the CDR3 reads CASSLRQPMEAFF. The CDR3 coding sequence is TGTGCCAGCAGCTTAAGACAGCCCATGGAAGCTTTCTTT.

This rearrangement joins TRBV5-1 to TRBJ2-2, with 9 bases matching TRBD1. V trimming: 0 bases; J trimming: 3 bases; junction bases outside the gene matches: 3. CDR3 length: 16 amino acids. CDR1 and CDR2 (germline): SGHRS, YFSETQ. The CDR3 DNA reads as TGCGCCAGCAGCTTGGAACAGGGGGCTTACACCGGGGAGCTGTTTTTT. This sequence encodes CASSLEQGAYTGELFF.

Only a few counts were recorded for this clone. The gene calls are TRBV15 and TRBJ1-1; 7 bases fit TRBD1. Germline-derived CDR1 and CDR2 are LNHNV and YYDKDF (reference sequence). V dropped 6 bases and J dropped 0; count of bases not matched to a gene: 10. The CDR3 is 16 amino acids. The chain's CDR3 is CATSPGTVKMNTEAFF. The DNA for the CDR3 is TGTGCCACCAGTCCAGGGACAGTGAAAATGAACACTGAAGCTTTCTTT. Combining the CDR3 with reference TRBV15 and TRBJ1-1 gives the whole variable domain DAMVIQNPRYQVTQFGKPVTLSCSQTLNHNVMYWYQQKSSQAPKLLFHYYDKDFNNEADTPDNFQSRRPNTSFCFLDIRSPGLGDTAMYLCATSPGTVKMNTEAFFGQGTRLTVV.